This T cell receptor beta chain was captured in a study of blood T cells in healthy people across ages (dated by TCRdb to between 2014 and 2016). About the investigation overall: In model experiments, roughly one uniquely barcoded TCR beta cDNA molecule per two T cells was captured by template switching. The study measured age-related changes in TCR beta repertoire diversity using deep sequencing normalized with unique cDNA molecular identifiers. Using the same blood draw, the study looked at two additional independent replicas of 1 million unique cDNA reads for two donors, one aged 18 to 30 and the other aged 80 or older. The donors were divided into four age groups: young (average roughly 15 years), middle-aged (approximately 39), aged (approximately 62) and long-lived (around 87). To avoid experimental bias, donors of different ages were spread randomly across the sequencing lanes. Broader findings and caveats from the paper: Observed TCR beta diversity correlated strongly with the percentage of naive T cells measured by flow cytometry. As age increased, observed TCR beta diversity per million T cells dropped in a roughly linear way, and a significant reduction was already evident by age 40. Compared with the aged group, the long-lived group had more naive CD4+ T cells, fewer expanded clones and increased TCR diversity, suggesting age selection. Because profiling used bulk unsorted PBMCs, naive and antigen-experienced compartments could not be compared conclusively. Donor CMV infection status was unknown, potentially confounding age-related changes in expanded clonotypes. Estimates of total diversity from one million sequenced T cells were regarded as lower bounds and underestimates.

Libraries were built with 5' RACE. Sequencing was carried out with an Illumina HiSeq 2500. A second roughly 7 to 12 cycle PCR used a sample-barcoded 5' primer and a J-beta primer mix. Each TCR beta cDNA molecule received a unique molecular identifier from a template-switch 5' adaptor carrying 12 random nucleotides. At least 3 million CDR3-containing paired-end reads were obtained from each sample. First-strand cDNA synthesis was performed from all RNA using the Mint cDNA synthesis kit, with priming by a TRBC-specific oligonucleotide. Following uracil-DNA glycosylase treatment, all cDNA underwent a first 18-cycle PCR with the universal primers M1SS and BC2_uni_R. The paper's data handling went like this. Each sample was normalized by randomly selecting 1 million high-quality reads, each carrying a distinct molecular identifier. Reads sharing molecular identifiers were discarded rather than binned into consensus sequences. CDR3 identification, clonotype clustering and error correction used MiTCR with a Q25 quality threshold and the strictest error-elimination algorithm. A nonparametric unseen species model with Euler transformation was used to estimate lower-bound total TCR beta diversity. TCRdb trimmed the raw reads at Q25, called clones with MiXCR and kept productive beta chains. One record per CDR3 amino acid sequence lists the most common genes and DNA. The V and J calls were determined by TCRdb, not by the authors. In this sample the table shows roughly 500,000 distinct CDR3 sequences, 25% to 30% of which occur a single time. The ten largest clones add up to less than 20% of the sample.

As concerns this clonotype: The specificity of this receptor is unknown. No much larger clone is present one base from it, and per-base qualities are unavailable.

The roughly 39 donors, aged roughly 6 to 95 years, were systemically healthy Caucasian individuals from Russia. Each donor gave around 9.8 milliliters of peripheral blood, collected into EDTA-treated Vacutainer tubes. Ficoll-Paque density-gradient centrifugation was used to isolate PBMCs, with at least 6 million obtained per sample. Trizol reagent was used to extract total RNA from PBMCs, with at least 5 micrograms per sample. The percentages of naive CD45RAhigh/CD27high T cells were determined by flow cytometry on a PBMC aliquot from every donor. The CDR3 runs 15 amino acids, cysteine and phenylalanine included. Only the CDR3 portion is preserved as DNA: 45 bases, with reading frame beginning at the first base. The germline V gene (reference sequence) gives CDR1 as GTSNPN and CDR2 as SVGIG. Ends trimmed: V by 1 base, J by 11 bases; bases unmatched to a gene: 10.

The sequenced sample consisted of blood. This clonotype was sampled from a woman in her 70s in good health. Recombination linked TRBV30 to TRBJ1-6; the central 8 bases match TRBD1. The DNA sequence is given as TGTGCCTGGAGTGACAGACAGGGGTTAAACCCACCCCTCCACTTT. This gives the protein CAWSDRQGLNPPLHF.